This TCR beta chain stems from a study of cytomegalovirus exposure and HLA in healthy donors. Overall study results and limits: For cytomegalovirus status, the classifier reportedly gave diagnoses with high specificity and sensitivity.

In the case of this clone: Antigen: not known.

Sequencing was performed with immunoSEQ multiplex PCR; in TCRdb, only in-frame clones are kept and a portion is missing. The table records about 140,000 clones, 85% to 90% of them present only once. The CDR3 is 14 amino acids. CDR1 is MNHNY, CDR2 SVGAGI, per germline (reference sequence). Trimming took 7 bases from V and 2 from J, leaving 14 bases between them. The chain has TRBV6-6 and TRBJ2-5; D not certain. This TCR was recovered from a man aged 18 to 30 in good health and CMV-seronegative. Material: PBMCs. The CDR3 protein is CASTTSRSQETQYF. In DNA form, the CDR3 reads TGTGCCAGCACCACCTCCCGGAGTCAAGAGACCCAGTACTTC.